The subject of this entry is one T cell receptor beta chain. There is no known antigen for this receptor. The junction departs from germline at one end; a sequencing error may be responsible. The CDR3, from cysteine to phenylalanine, totals 15 residues. CDR3 DNA only is kept here, 45 bases in frame from base 1. CDR1 DFQATT and CDR2 SNEGSKA were looked up in the germline V gene (reference sequence). This sample was taken from a study of blood T cells in healthy people across ages (dated by TCRdb to between 2014 and 2017). With regard to the full study: In model experiments, template switching captured roughly one uniquely barcoded TCR beta cDNA molecule for every two T cells. To avoid experimental bias, donors of different ages were randomly spread across the sequencing lanes. The donors were split into four age groups: young (average 16 years), middle-aged (about 40), aged (62) and long-lived (more than 80). Two additional independent replicas of 1 million unique cDNA reads from the same blood draw were analyzed for two donors (one aged 18 to 30 and one aged 80 or older). Using deep sequencing normalized with unique cDNA molecular identifiers, the study measured how TCR beta repertoire diversity changes with age.

What the authors observed across the whole study: Compared with the aged group, the long-lived group had more naive CD4+ T cells, fewer expanded clones and increased TCR diversity, a pattern suggesting age selection. As age increased, observed TCR beta diversity per million T cells dropped in a roughly linear way, and a significant reduction was already evident by age 40. The percentage of naive T cells measured by flow cytometry correlated strongly with observed TCR beta diversity. The CMV infection status of donors was not known, potentially confounding age-related changes in expanded clonotypes. Conclusive comparison of naive and antigen-experienced compartments was prevented by the profiling of bulk unsorted PBMCs. Estimates of total diversity based on one million sequenced T cells were regarded as lower bounds and as underestimates.

The approximately 41 donors, aged 6 to 90 years, were systemically healthy Caucasian individuals from Russia. Each donor gave 8 to 10 milliliters of peripheral blood, drawn into EDTA-treated Vacutainer tubes. Ficoll-Paque density-gradient centrifugation was used to isolate PBMCs, with at least 6.5 million per sample. Trizol reagent was used to extract total RNA from the PBMCs, yielding at least 6 micrograms per sample. For every donor, an aliquot of PBMCs went through flow cytometry to measure the percentages of naive CD45RAhigh/CD27high T cells. Library creation used 5' RACE. These reads were obtained on an Illumina HiSeq 2500. A second roughly 6 to 12 cycle PCR used a sample-barcoded 5' primer and a J-beta primer mix. A template-switch 5' adaptor carrying 12 random nucleotides introduced a unique molecular identifier onto each TCR beta cDNA molecule. Each sample yielded at least 2.5 million CDR3-containing paired-end reads. First-strand cDNA synthesis was performed from all RNA using the Mint cDNA synthesis kit, with priming by a TRBC-specific oligonucleotide. After uracil-DNA glycosylase treatment, a first 18-cycle PCR used universal primers M1SS and BC2_uni_R on all cDNA. The original methods were these. For normalization, 1 million high-quality reads were randomly selected from each sample, with every read carrying a distinct molecular identifier. Instead of being binned into consensus sequences, reads with shared molecular identifiers were discarded. MiTCR, run with a Q25 quality threshold and the strictest error-elimination algorithm, handled CDR3 identification, clonotype clustering and error correction. A nonparametric unseen species model using Euler transformation provided a lower-bound estimate of total TCR beta diversity. TCRdb reprocessing: public reads trimmed at Q25 with fastp, clones called with MiXCR, in-frame beta chains kept. Rows with one shared CDR3 protein collapse into an entry with the most common genes and DNA. TCRdb, rather than the study authors, made the V and J calls. The sample data list roughly 1.7 million distinct CDR3 sequences, and about 35% of these were observed just once. Clones ranked in the top ten supply 10% to 12% of the sample.

Sequences were obtained from blood. The sequence is built from TRBV20-1 and TRBJ2-3; 10 central bases correspond to TRBD2. The TCR comes from a woman in her twenties or thirties in good health. The nucleotide sequence reads as follows: TGCGGTGCTAGCCTCCTAGCGGGGGTTAGGGATACGCAGTATTTT. It codes for CGASLLAGVRDTQYF.